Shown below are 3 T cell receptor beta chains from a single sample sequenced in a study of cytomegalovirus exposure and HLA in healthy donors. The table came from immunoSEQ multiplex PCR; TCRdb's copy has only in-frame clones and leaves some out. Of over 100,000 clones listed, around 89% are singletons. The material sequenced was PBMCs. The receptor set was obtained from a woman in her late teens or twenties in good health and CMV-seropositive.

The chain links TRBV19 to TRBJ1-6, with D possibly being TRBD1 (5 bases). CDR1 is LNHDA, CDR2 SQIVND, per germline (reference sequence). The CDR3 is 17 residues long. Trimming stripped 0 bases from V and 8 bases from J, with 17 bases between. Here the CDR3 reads CASSIDPRGGPDSPLHF. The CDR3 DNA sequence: TGTGCCAGTAGTATAGATCCGAGGGGAGGACCTGATTCACCCCTCCACTTT.

CDR3 protein: CASSQTGTGTHEQYF. DNA of the CDR3: TGCGCCAGCAGCCAAACCGGGACAGGTACCCACGAGCAGTACTTC. This chain joins TRBV4-3 and TRBJ2-7; TRBD1 matches 8 bases. Germline V lookup: CDR1 LGHNA, CDR2 YSLEER. V trimming: 2 bases; J trimming: 5 bases; junction bases outside the gene matches: 8. The CDR3 is 15 amino acids.

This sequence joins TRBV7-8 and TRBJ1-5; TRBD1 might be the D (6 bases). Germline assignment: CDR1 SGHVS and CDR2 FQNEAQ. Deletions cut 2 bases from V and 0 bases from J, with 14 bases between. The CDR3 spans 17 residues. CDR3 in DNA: TGTGCCAGCAGCTTAAGGGGGGGACCGTATAGCAATCAGCCCCAGCATTTT. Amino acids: CASSLRGGPYSNQPQHF.